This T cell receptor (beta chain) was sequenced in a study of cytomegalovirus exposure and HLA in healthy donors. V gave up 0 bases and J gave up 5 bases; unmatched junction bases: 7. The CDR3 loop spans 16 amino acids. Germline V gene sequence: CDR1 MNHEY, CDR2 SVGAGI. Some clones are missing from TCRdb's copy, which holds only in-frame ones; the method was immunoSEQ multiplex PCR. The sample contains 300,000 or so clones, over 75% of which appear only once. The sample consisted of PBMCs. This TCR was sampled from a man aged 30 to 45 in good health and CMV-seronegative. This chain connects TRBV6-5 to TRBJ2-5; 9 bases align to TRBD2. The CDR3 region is CASSYSSGGRPETQYF. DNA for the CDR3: TGTGCCAGCAGTTACTCAAGCGGGGGGAGGCCCGAGACCCAGTACTTC.